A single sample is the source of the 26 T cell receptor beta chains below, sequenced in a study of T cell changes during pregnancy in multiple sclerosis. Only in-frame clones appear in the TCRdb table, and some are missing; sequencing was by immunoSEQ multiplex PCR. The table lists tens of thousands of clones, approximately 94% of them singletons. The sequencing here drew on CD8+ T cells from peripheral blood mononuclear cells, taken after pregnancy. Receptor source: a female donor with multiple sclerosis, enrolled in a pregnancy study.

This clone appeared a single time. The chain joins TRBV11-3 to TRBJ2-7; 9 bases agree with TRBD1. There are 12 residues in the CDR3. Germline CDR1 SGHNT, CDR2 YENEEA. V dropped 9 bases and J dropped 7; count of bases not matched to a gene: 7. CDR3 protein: CARGTGTREQYF. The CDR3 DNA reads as TGTGCCAGAGGGACAGGGACGCGGGAGCAGTACTTC.

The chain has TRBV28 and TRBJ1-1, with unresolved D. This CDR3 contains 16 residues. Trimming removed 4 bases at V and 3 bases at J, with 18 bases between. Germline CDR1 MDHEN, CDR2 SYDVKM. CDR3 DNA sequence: TGTGCCAGCAGTTCCAGGAGGGTACTAGCGTACACTGAAGCTTTCTTT. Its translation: CASSSRRVLAYTEAFF.

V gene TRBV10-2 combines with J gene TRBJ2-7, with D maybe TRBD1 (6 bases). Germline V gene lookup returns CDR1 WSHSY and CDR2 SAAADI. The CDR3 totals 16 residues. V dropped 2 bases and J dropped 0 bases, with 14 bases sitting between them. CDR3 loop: CASSEGRGRSSYEQYF. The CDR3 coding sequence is TGCGCCAGCAGTGAGGGCAGGGGCAGAAGCTCCTACGAGCAGTACTTC.

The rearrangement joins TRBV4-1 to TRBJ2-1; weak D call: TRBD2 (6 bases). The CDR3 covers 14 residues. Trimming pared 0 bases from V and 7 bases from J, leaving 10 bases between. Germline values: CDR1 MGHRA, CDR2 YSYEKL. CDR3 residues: CASSQDNAGNEQFF. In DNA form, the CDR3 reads TGCGCCAGCAGCCAAGATAACGCGGGAAATGAGCAGTTCTTC.

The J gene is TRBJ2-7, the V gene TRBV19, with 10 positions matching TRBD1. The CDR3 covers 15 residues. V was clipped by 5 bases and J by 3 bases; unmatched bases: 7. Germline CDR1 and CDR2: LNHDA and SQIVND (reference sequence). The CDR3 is CASSLGTGAIYEQYF. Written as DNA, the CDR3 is TGTGCCAGTAGTTTGGGGACAGGGGCTATCTACGAGCAGTACTTC. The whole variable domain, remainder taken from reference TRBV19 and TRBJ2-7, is DGGITQSPKYLFRKEGQNVTLSCEQNLNHDAMYWYRQDPGQGLRLIYYSQIVNDFQKGDIAEGYSVSREKKESFPLTVTSAQKNPTAFYLCASSLGTGAIYEQYFGPGTRLTVT.

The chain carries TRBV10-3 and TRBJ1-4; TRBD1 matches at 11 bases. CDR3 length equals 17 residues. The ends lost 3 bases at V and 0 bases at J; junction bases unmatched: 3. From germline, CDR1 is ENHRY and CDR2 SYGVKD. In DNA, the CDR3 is TGTGCCATCAGTGATCCGGGACAGGGGGCAACTAATGAAAAACTGTTTTTT. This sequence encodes CAISDPGQGATNEKLFF.

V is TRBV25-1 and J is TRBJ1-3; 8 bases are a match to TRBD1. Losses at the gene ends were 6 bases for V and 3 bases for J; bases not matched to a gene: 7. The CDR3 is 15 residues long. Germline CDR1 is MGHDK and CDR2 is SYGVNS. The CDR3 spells CASRATGGFGNTIYF. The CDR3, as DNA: TGTGCCAGCAGGGCAACAGGGGGATTTGGAAACACCATATATTTT.

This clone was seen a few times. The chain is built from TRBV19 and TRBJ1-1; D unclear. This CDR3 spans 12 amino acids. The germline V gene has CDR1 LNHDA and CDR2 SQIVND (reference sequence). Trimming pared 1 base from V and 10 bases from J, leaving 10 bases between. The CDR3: CASSIGGLPAFF. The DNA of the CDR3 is TGTGCCAGTAGTATAGGAGGATTGCCAGCTTTCTTT. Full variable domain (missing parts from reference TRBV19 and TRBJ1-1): DGGITQSPKYLFRKEGQNVTLSCEQNLNHDAMYWYRQDPGQGLRLIYYSQIVNDFQKGDIAEGYSVSREKKESFPLTVTSAQKNPTAFYLCASSIGGLPAFFGQGTRLTVV.

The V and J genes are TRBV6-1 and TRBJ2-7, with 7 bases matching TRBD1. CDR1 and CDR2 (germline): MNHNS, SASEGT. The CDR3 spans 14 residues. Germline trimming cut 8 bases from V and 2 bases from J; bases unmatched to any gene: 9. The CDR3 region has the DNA TGTGCCAGCTCCTTGGGGACAGATACCTACGAGCAGTACTTC. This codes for CASSLGTDTYEQYF.

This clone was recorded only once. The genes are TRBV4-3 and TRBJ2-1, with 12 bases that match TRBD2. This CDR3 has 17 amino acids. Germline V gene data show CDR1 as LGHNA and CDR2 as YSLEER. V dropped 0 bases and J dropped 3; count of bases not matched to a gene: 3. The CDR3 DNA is TGCGCCAGCAGCCAAGATCTAGCGGGAGGGATCTACAATGAGCAGTTCTTC. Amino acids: CASSQDLAGGIYNEQFF.

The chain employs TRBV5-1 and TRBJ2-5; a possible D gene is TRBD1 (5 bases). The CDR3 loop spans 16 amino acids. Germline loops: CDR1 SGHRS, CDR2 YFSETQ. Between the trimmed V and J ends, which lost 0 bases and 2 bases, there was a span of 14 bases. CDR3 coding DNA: TGCGCCAGCAGCTTGGTGCAGGGTTCCGGGCAAGAGACCCAGTACTTC. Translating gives CASSLVQGSGQETQYF. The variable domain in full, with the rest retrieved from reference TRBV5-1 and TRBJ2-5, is KAGVTQTPRYLIKTRGQQVTLSCSPISGHRSVSWYQQTPGQGLQFLFEYFSETQRNKGNFPGRFSGRQFSNSRSEMNVSTLELGDSALYLCASSLVQGSGQETQYFGPGTRLLVL.

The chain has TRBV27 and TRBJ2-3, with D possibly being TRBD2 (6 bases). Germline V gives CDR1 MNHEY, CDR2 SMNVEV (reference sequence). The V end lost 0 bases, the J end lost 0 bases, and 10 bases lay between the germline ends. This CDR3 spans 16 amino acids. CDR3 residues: CASSLSPSGSTDTQYF. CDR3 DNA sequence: TGTGCCAGCAGTTTATCGCCCAGCGGGAGCACAGATACGCAGTATTTT.

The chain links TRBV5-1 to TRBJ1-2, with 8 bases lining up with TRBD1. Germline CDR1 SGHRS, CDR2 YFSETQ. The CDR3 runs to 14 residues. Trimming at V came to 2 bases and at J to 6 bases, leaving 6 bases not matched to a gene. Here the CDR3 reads CASSFGDRQHGYTF. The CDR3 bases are TGCGCCAGCAGCTTTGGGGACAGGCAGCATGGCTACACCTTC.

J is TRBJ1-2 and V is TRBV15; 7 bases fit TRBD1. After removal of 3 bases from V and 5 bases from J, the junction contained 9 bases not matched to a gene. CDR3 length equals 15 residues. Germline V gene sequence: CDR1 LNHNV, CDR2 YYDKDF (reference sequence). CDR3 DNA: TGTGCCACCAGCAGCCAGGGGGACGTCGGGTATGGCTACACCTTC. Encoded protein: CATSSQGDVGYGYTF.

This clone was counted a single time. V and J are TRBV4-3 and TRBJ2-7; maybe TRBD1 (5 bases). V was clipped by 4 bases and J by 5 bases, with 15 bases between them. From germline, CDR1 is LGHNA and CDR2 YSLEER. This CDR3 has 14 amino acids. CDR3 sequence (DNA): TGCGCCAGCAGCCGTAGTAGCAGGGTACACGAGCAGTACTTC. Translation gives CASSRSSRVHEQYF.

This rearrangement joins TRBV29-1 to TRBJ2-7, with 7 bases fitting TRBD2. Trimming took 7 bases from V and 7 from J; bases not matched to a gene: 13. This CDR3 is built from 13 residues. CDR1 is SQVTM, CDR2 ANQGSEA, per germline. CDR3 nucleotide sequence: TGCAGCGGCGTCGGGGGGAGGCTCGGGGAGCAGTACTTC. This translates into CSGVGGRLGEQYF.

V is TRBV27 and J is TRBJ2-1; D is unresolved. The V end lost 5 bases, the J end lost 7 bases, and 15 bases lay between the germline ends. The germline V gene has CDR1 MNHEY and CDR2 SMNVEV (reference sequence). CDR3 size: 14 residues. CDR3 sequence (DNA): TGTGCCAGCAGTCCCCCGGGTCTCTTGAATGAGCAGTTCTTC. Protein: CASSPPGLLNEQFF.

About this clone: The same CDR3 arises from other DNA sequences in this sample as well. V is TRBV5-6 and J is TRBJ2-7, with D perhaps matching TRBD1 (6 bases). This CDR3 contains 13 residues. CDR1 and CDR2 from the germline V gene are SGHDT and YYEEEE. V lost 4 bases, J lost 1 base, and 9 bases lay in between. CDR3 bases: TGTGCCAGCAGCCCTGGACAGTCCTACGAGCAGTACTTC. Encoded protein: CASSPGQSYEQYF.

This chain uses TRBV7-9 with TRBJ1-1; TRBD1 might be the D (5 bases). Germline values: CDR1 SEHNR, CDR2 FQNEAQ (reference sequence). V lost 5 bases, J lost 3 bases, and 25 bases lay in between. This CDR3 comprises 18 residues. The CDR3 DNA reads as TGTGCCAGCAGCCCCCTTGTTGGTCAGGGAAGGTTGTACACTGAAGCTTTCTTT. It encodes CASSPLVGQGRLYTEAFF.

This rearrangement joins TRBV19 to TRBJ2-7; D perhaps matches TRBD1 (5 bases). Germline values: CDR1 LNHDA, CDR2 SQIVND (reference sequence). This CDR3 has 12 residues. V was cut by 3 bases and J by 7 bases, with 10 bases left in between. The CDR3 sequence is CASSMGPGEQYF. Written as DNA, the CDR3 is TGTGCCAGTAGTATGGGGCCCGGGGAGCAGTACTTC.

The CDR3 bases are TGTGCCAGCAGCCAAGGGACTAGCGGGAAGGAGACCCAGTACTTC. Amino acids: CASSQGTSGKETQYF. The chain recombines TRBV11-2 with TRBJ2-5; 13 bases match TRBD2. CDR1 is SGHAT, CDR2 FQNNGV, per germline. Trimming removed 5 bases from V and 5 bases from J; junction bases left unmatched: 5. This CDR3 comprises 15 residues.

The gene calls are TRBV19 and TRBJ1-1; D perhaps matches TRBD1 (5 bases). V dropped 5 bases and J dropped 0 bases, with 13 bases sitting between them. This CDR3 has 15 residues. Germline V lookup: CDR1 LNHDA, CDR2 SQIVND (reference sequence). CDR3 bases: TGTGCCAGTAGTTACGGGGGAATAATGAACACTGAAGCTTTCTTT. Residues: CASSYGGIMNTEAFF.

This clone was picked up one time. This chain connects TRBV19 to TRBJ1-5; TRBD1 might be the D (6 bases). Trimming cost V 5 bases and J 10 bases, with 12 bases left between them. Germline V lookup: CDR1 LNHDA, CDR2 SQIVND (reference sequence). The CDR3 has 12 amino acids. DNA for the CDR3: TGTGCCAGTAGTCCAAGACAGGCACCCCAGCATTTT. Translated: CASSPRQAPQHF.

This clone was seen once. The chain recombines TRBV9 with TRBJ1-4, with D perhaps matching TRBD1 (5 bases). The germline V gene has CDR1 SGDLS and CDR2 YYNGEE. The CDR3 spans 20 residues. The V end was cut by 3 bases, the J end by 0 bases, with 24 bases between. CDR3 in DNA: TGTGCCAGCAGCGCCCGCGGGGGTCGAGGGCGATTTTCAACTAATGAAAAACTGTTTTTT. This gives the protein CASSARGGRGRFSTNEKLFF.

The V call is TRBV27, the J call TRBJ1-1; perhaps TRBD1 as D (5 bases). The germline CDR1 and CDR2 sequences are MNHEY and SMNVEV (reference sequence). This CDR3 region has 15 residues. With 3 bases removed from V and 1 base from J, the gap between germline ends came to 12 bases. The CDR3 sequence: CASSLAGVRNTEAFF. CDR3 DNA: TGTGCCAGCAGTTTGGCGGGGGTACGGAACACTGAAGCTTTCTTT.

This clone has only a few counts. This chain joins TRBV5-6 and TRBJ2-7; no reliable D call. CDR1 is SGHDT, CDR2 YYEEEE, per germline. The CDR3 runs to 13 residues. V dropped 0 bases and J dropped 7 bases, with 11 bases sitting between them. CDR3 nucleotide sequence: TGTGCCAGCAGCTTGGGGCCAGGCAGGGAGCAGTACTTC. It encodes CASSLGPGREQYF.